The 27 T cell receptor beta chains reported below all come from one sample, sequenced in a study of blood T cell repertoires in COVID-19. The method was immunoSEQ multiplex PCR; TCRdb's version includes in-frame clones alone and lacks a portion of them. This table has 90,000 to 150,000 clones, roughly 82% appearing once. Sequencing was done on a sample of peripheral blood. The source is a human donor in a cohort sampled during active COVID-19.

The chain recombines TRBV10-1 with TRBJ1-1, with D tentatively TRBD1 (5 bases). This CDR3 contains 15 residues. V was trimmed by 0 bases and J by 4 bases, leaving 12 bases between them. Germline CDR1 and CDR2: WNHNN and SYGVQD (reference sequence). The CDR3 loop is CASSESSRVSTEAFF. In nucleotides, the CDR3 is TGCGCCAGCAGTGAGTCCAGCAGGGTGAGCACTGAAGCTTTCTTT.

This clone was seen more than once but under ten times. The V and J genes are TRBV19 and TRBJ2-7; TRBD1 might be the D (6 bases). The germline gives CDR1 LNHDA, CDR2 SQIVND (reference sequence). This CDR3 is 13 amino acids long. Deletions cut 8 bases from V and 2 bases from J, with 13 bases between. The CDR3 DNA reads as TGTGCCAGTGCTCCCGGACAGACCTACGAGCAGTACTTC. Protein: CASAPGQTYEQYF.

V gene TRBV10-3 combines with J gene TRBJ2-7, with a tentative D call TRBD1 (5 bases). V was pared by 3 bases and J by 2 bases, with 11 bases between. Germline CDR1 is ENHRY and CDR2 is SYGVKD. This CDR3 has 14 amino acids. CDR3 loop: CAISDQGTTYEQYF. In DNA, the CDR3 is TGTGCCATCAGTGACCAGGGAACTACCTACGAGCAGTACTTC.

This clone was observed a single time. The rearrangement joins TRBV5-1 to TRBJ1-1, with 11 bases fitting TRBD1. J gave up 4 bases and V 2 bases, and 4 bases lay outside the gene matches. CDR3 length: 15 amino acids. Germline lookup yields CDR1 SGHRS and CDR2 YFSETQ. CDR3 sequence: CASSFGQGARTEAFF. DNA of the CDR3: TGCGCCAGCAGCTTCGGACAGGGGGCGCGCACTGAAGCTTTCTTT.

This clone has more than one count but fewer than ten. The chain joins TRBV3-1 (or the pseudogene TRBV3-2) to TRBJ2-2, with TRBD1 identical over 9 bases. J lost 6 bases, V lost 0 bases, and 8 bases had no gene match. CDR1 and CDR2 (germline): LGHDT, YNNKEL (reference sequence). The CDR3 consists of 17 residues. The CDR3 DNA sequence: TGTGCCAGCAGCCAAGACGCCGGGACAGGGAGGCCCGGGGAGCTGTTTTTT. Encoded protein: CASSQDAGTGRPGELFF.

This clone came up once. The chain uses TRBV2 and TRBJ2-3; the match to TRBD2 covers 7 bases. Germline lookup yields CDR1 SNHLY and CDR2 FYNNEI. The CDR3 is 15 residues long. V lost 6 bases and J lost 0; bases outside the gene matches: 6. CDR3 loop: CASSPGTISTDTQYF. CDR3 nucleotides: TGTGCCAGCAGCCCCGGGACTATTAGCACAGATACGCAGTATTTT.

The J gene is TRBJ2-3, the V gene TRBV7-8, with 7 bases fitting TRBD2. Germline CDR1 reads SGHVS; CDR2 reads FQNEAQ. The CDR3 loop spans 14 amino acids. V dropped 5 bases and J dropped 3; count of bases not matched to a gene: 5. The DNA for the CDR3 is TGTGCCAGCAGCCCCTACGGGGGGACAGATACGCAGTATTTT. It codes for CASSPYGGTDTQYF.

This rearrangement joins TRBV2 to TRBJ2-3; TRBD2 agrees at 9 bases. Germline V lookup: CDR1 SNHLY, CDR2 FYNNEI. The CDR3 sequence is 14 residues long. After removal of 4 bases from V and 3 bases from J, the junction contained 2 bases not matched to a gene. CDR3 loop: CASSGGLATDTQYF. The CDR3, as DNA: TGTGCCAGCAGTGGGGGACTAGCAACAGATACGCAGTATTTT. Together with reference TRBV2 and TRBJ2-3, the CDR3 gives the full variable domain: EPEVTQTPSHQVTQMGQEVILRCVPISNHLYFYWYRQILGQKVEFLVSFYNNEISEKSEIFDDQFSVERPDGSNFTLKIRSTKLEDSAMYFCASSGGLATDTQYFGPGTRLTVL.

This clone came up a few times. The chain has TRBV11-2 and TRBJ2-1; perhaps TRBD2 as D (5 bases). Looked up from germline, CDR1 is SGHAT and CDR2 is FQNNGV. The CDR3 spans 14 residues. Trimming stripped 2 bases from V and 8 bases from J, with 13 bases between. The CDR3 region is CASSLSTGTDEQFF. CDR3 nucleotide sequence: TGTGCCAGCAGCTTAAGCACGGGAACGGATGAGCAGTTCTTC. Using reference TRBV11-2 and TRBJ2-1 for the parts outside the CDR3, the full variable domain is EAGVAQSPRYKIIEKRQSVAFWCNPISGHATLYWYQQILGQGPKLLIQFQNNGVVDDSQLPKDRFSAERLKGVDSTLKIQPAKLEDSAVYLCASSLSTGTDEQFFGPGTRLTVL.

This clone was counted a few times. The chain is built from TRBV5-6 and TRBJ1-2; 9 bases line up with TRBD1. CDR3 length: 13 amino acids. The V gene's germline CDR1 is SGHDT and CDR2 YYEEEE. J lost 6 bases, V lost 0 bases, and 0 bases had no gene match. CDR3 DNA sequence: TGTGCCAGCAGCTTGGGGACAGGGGATGGCTACACCTTC. Protein product: CASSLGTGDGYTF.

The rearrangement links TRBV6-2 or TRBV6-3 to TRBJ1-1, with TRBD1 identical over 7 bases. The CDR3 length is 12 residues. CDR1 and CDR2 from the germline V gene are MNHEY and SVGEGT. V shed 4 bases and J 6 bases; nucleotides not matched to a gene: 2. In nucleotides, the CDR3 is TGTGCCAGCAGTTCGACAGGGCCTGAAGCTTTCTTT. Its translation: CASSSTGPEAFF.

The chain links TRBV11-2 to TRBJ1-6; D unclear. The CDR3 spans 16 residues. Germline V lookup: CDR1 SGHAT, CDR2 FQNNGV. Deletions cut 4 bases from V and 5 bases from J, with 15 bases between. CDR3 coding DNA: TGTGCCAGCAGCTCTGTCAGGCGTCGCCATAATTCACCCCTCCACTTT. This sequence encodes CASSSVRRRHNSPLHF.

This chain connects TRBV15 to TRBJ1-1; D is possibly TRBD1 (5 bases). The germline V gene encodes CDR1 LNHNV and CDR2 YYDKDF (reference sequence). V was pared by 1 base and J by 12 bases, with 18 bases between. The CDR3 runs 14 residues. In nucleotides, the CDR3 is TGTGCCACCAGCAGAGGGTGGGGGGGAACCGGTTCTTTCTTT. Translating gives CATSRGWGGTGSFF.

The chain uses TRBV27 and TRBJ1-6, with TRBD1 matching over 8 bases. J gave up 0 bases and V 3 bases, and 10 bases lay outside the gene matches. The germline gives CDR1 MNHEY, CDR2 SMNVEV (reference sequence). The CDR3 is 19 amino acids. The CDR3, as DNA: TGTGCCAGCAGTTTCACCGCGACAGGGGCAAGCTCCTATAATTCACCCCTCCACTTT. This translates into CASSFTATGASSYNSPLHF.

The chain carries TRBV12-3 or TRBV12-4 and TRBJ1-6; 9 bases match TRBD1. V lost 6 bases and J lost 12; bases outside the gene matches: 6. The CDR3 has 13 residues. CDR3 coding DNA: TGTGCCAGCAGCCCTGACAGGGGGGTACCCCTCCACTTT. Translated: CASSPDRGVPLHF.

In its sample, this clone was seen once. The chain uses TRBV5-1 and TRBJ1-4, with 7 positions matching TRBD1. Germline CDR1 SGHRS, CDR2 YFSETQ. The CDR3 is 15 amino acids. The ends lost 0 bases at V and 8 bases at J; junction bases unmatched: 7. For the CDR3, the DNA is TGCGCCAGCAGCTTGGGGCAGGGGGGTTTCGAAAAACTGTTTTTT. It translates to CASSLGQGGFEKLFF.

CDR3 sequence: CASSEGLSTGWGEQYF. CDR3 sequence (DNA): TGTGCCAGCAGTGAAGGCCTTTCGACAGGGTGGGGCGAGCAGTACTTC. The chain carries TRBV2 and TRBJ2-7; TRBD1 matches 7 bases. Germline trimming cut 1 base from V and 6 bases from J; bases unmatched to any gene: 12. The V gene's germline CDR1 is SNHLY and CDR2 FYNNEI. The CDR3 is 16 amino acids.

V and J are TRBV6-5 and TRBJ2-3, with a possible D match to TRBD2 (6 bases). With 2 bases removed from V and 6 bases from J, the gap between germline ends came to 12 bases. The germline CDR1 and CDR2 sequences are MNHEY and SVGAGI. The CDR3 is made up of 14 amino acids. CDR3 in DNA: TGTGCCAGCAGTTACGTGGGGGGTAGGGATACGCAGTATTTT. Translation gives CASSYVGGRDTQYF.

This chain connects TRBV21-1 to TRBJ2-7; the table calls TRBD2, which could not be checked here. TRBV21-1 is tagged as a pseudogene. This CDR3 contains 17 residues. CDR3 in DNA: TGTGCCAGCAGCAAACAGTGGGGGACTAGCGGGCCTTACGAGCAGTACTTC. Amino acids: CASSKQWGTSGPYEQYF.

The chain employs TRBV28 and TRBJ2-1, with D possibly matching TRBD2 (5 bases). V was cut by 2 bases and J by 3 bases, with 11 bases left in between. This CDR3 spans 15 amino acids. Germline V CDR1 and CDR2: MDHEN, SYDVKM. For the CDR3, the DNA is TGTGCCAGCAGTTTACGGGGAGCTTACTACAATGAGCAGTTCTTC. This gives the protein CASSLRGAYYNEQFF.

V and J are TRBV5-3 and TRBJ2-7; 8 bases line up with TRBD1. TRBV5-3 is an open reading frame whose function is uncertain. After removal of 2 bases from V and 2 bases from J, the junction contained 18 bases not matched to a gene. The length of the CDR3 is 19 residues. This CDR3 is CARSFALVPPGQETYEQYF. The CDR3 DNA sequence: TGTGCCAGAAGCTTCGCCCTCGTTCCGCCGGGACAGGAAACCTACGAGCAGTACTTC.

V and J are TRBV5-3 and TRBJ1-2; 7 nucleotides line up with TRBD1. TRBV5-3 falls under the ORF class, with uncertain function. The CDR3 has 16 amino acids. Trimming removed 8 bases from V and 0 bases from J; junction bases left unmatched: 13. This CDR3 reads CASSSGDSETNYGYTF. In nucleotides, the CDR3 is TGTGCCAGCTCCTCGGGGGACAGCGAAACTAACTATGGCTACACCTTC.

CDR3 residues: CASSQQGAVSPLHF. CDR3 nucleotide sequence: TGTGCCAGCTCCCAGCAGGGGGCCGTCTCACCCCTCCACTTT. The gene calls are TRBV18 and TRBJ1-6, with 8 positions matching TRBD1. This CDR3 has 14 amino acids. The trim removed 6 bases at V and 10 bases at J, leaving 8 bases unmatched. Germline V gene sequence: CDR1 KGHSH, CDR2 LQKENI.

The chain links TRBV5-1 to TRBJ1-2; maybe TRBD1 (6 bases). The CDR3 length is 16 residues. Germline CDR1 is SGHRS and CDR2 is YFSETQ. Trimming took 0 bases from V and 0 from J, leaving 12 bases between them. Here the CDR3 DNA reads TGCGCCAGCAGCTTGGGAACAGGGTTGGCTAACTATGGCTACACCTTC. Amino acid sequence: CASSLGTGLANYGYTF.

The chain employs TRBV6-5 and TRBJ1-1; D not certain. Trimming took 5 bases from V and 4 from J, leaving 14 bases between them. Germline lookup yields CDR1 MNHEY and CDR2 SVGAGI. CDR3 size: 14 residues. The CDR3 nucleotides read TGTGCCAGCAGTCCTCGGGAGGGCGGCACTGAAGCTTTCTTT. It yields the protein CASSPREGGTEAFF.

The chain uses TRBV18 and TRBJ1-2, with D unresolved. Per germline, CDR1 KGHSH and CDR2 LQKENI. Trimming pared 2 bases from V and 10 bases from J, leaving 14 bases between. The CDR3 covers 13 residues. This chain's CDR3 is CASSPGESWLYTF. CDR3 nucleotide sequence: TGTGCCAGCTCACCAGGGGAGAGTTGGCTCTACACCTTC.

This clone has just a few counts. The chain recombines TRBV19 with TRBJ1-2; D gene unclear. Trimming left V 6 bases short and J 4 bases short, with 15 bases between. CDR1 is LNHDA and CDR2 is SQIVND in the germline V gene (reference sequence). The CDR3 is made up of 14 amino acids. The CDR3, as DNA: TGTGCCAGTAGCCTCGACGACCGCGGCTATGGCTACACCTTC. This translates into CASSLDDRGYGYTF.